This TCR beta chain was captured in a study of OX40 agonist ivuxolimab in advanced cancers. To note about this clone: Its antigen is not known.

General study findings and limits: CD8+ T cells showed, on average, more clonal expansion than CD4+ cells. CD4+ and CD8+ blood T cells expanded clonally by week 6 at 0.1 to 3.0 mg/kg.

This CDR3 comprises 12 residues. Germline V gene data show CDR1 as MNHNY and CDR2 as SVGAGI (reference sequence). V trimming: 7 bases; J trimming: 9 bases; junction bases outside the gene matches: 8. Some clones are missing from TCRdb's copy, which holds only in-frame ones; the method was immunoSEQ multiplex PCR. The sample carries some 97,000 clones, 85% to 90% recorded once. The chain carries TRBV6-6 and TRBJ1-1; TRBD1 matches at 7 bases. Sequenced here: CD4+ or CD8+ T cells sorted from blood, sampled in a trial of the OX40 agonist ivuxolimab. The sequence came from an adult with an advanced solid tumor such as melanoma, head and neck, liver or kidney cancer. The chain's CDR3 is CASNDRVNQAFF. The CDR3 DNA reads TGTGCCAGCAATGACAGGGTAAATCAAGCTTTCTTT.